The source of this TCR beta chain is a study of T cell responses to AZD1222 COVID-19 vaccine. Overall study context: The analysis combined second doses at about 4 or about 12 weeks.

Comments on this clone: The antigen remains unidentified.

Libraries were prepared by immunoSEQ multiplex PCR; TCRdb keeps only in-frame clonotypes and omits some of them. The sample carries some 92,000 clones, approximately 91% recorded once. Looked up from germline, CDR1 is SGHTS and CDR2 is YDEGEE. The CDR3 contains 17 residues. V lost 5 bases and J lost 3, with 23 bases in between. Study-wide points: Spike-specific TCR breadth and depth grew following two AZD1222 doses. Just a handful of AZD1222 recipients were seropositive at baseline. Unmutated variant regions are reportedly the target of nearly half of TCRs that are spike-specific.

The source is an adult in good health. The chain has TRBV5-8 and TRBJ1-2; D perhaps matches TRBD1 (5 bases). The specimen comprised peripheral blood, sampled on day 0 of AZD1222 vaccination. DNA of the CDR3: TGTGCCAGCAGTTTTGCGCTGGGACGGCCATGGGACTATGGCTACACCTTC. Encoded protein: CASSFALGRPWDYGYTF.